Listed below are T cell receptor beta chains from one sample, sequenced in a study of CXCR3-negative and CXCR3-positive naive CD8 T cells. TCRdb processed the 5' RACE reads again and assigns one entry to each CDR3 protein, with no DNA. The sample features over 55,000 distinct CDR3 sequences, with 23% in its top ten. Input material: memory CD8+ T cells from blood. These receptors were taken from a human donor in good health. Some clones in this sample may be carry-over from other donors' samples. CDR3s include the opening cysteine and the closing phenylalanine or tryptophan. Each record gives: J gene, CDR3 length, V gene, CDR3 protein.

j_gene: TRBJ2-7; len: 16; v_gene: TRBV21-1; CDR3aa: CASSKPRDRGDHEQYF
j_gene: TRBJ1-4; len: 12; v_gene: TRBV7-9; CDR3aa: CASSFQDEKLFF
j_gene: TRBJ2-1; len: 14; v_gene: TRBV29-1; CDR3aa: CSVMAGVLYNEQFF
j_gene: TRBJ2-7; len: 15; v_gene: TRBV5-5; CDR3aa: CASSPGVLAWDEQYF
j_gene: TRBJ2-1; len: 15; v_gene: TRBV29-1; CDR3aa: CSVEDLTGSYNEQFF
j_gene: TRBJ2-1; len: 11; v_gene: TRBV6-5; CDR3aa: CASSYLDEQFF
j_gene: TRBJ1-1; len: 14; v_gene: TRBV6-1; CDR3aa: CASSDGGGSTEAFF
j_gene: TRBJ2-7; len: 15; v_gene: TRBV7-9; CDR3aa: CASSLAKTGDYEQYF
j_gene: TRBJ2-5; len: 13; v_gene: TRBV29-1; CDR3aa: CSVEVPGGETQYF
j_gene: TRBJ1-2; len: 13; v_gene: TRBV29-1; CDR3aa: CSVETGGDDGYTF
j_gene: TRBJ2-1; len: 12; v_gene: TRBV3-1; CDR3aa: CASSHSSGEQFF
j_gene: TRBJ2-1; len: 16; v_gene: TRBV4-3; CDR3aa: CASSQDRVSSYNEQFF
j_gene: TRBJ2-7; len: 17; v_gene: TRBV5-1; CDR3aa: CASSSLPGTGRRDEQYF
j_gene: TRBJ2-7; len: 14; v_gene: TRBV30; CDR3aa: CAWSVSGPTGGQYF
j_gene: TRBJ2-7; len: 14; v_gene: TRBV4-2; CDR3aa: CASSQAGQTHEQYF
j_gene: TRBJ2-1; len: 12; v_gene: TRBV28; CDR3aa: CASSFRGNEQFF
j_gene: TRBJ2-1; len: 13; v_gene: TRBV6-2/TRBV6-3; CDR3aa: CASSYSWGSEQFF
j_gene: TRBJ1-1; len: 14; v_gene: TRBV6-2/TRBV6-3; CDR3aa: CASSEDGLNTEAFF
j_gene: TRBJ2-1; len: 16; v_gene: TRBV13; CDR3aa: CASSHSGDREVNEQFF
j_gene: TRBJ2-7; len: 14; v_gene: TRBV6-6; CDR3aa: CASSYGADPYEQYF
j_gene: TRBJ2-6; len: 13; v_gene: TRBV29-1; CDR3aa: CSVVGAGANVLTF
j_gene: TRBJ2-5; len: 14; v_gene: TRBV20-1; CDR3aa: CSACDSWLQETQYF
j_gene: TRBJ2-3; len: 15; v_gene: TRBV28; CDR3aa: CASSLKGSSTDTQYF
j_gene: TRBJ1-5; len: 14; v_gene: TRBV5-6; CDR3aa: CASSFYRGVQPQHF
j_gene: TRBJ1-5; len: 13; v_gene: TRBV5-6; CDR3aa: CASSLGGIQPQHF
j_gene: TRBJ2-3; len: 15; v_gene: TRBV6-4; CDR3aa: CASSDGGNSADTQYF
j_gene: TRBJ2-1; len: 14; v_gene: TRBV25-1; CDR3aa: CASGSGQGANEQFF
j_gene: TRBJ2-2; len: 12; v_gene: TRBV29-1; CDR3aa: CSVRTGTGELFF
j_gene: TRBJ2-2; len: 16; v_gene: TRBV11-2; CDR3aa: CASSGRDLQGAYGLFF
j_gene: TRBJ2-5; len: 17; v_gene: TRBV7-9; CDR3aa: CASSLETGFLTWETQYF
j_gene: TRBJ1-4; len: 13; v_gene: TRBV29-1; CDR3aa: CSVPGQGNEKLFF
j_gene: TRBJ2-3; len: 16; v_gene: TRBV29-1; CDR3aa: CSVEGTSGGITDTQYF
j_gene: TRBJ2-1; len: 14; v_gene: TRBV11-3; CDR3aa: CASSLPGGYNEQFF
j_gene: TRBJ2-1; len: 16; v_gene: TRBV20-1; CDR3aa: CSARDPDSSSYNEQFF
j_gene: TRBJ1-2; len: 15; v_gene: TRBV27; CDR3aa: CASSPTGNPYYGYTF
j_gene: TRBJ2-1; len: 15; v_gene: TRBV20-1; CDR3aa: CSASGKAFSYNEQFF
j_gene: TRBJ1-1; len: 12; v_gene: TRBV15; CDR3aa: CATSILSTEAFF
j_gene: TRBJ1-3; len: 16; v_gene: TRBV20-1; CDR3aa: CSARDMEGEGGNTIYF
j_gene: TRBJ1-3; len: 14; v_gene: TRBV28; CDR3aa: CASSLQGLENTIYF
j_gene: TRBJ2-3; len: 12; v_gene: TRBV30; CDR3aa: CAWTDVTDTQYF
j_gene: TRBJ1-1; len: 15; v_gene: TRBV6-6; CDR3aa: CASSYTGGPPTEAFF
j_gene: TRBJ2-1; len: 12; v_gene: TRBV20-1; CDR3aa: CSAPTSVDEQFF
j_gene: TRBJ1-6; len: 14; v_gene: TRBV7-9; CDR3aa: CASSLGVEGGPLHF
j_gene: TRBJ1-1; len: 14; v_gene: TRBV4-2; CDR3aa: CASSLSTGATEAFF
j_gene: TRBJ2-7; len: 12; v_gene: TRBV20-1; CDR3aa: CSARDERYEQYF
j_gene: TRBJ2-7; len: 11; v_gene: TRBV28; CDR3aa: CASRNSYEQYF
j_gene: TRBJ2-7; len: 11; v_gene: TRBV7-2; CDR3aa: CASSLVGEQYF
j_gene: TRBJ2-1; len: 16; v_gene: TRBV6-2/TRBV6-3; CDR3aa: CASSYRVTDIYNEQFF
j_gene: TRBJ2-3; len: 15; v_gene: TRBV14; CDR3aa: CASSQEWHPTDTQYF
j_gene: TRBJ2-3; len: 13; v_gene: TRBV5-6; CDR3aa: CASSFQTSRTQYF